Following are 10 T cell receptor beta chains from one sample sequenced in a study of technical replicates of blood from several donors. Sequencing used immunoSEQ multiplex PCR; TCRdb keeps in-frame clones, though not all of them. The repertoire holds 75,000 to 90,000 clones, with 80% to 95% as singletons. Sequences were obtained from T cells isolated from PBMCs. The origin of the receptors is a human donor in good health.

The chain uses TRBV5-1 and TRBJ2-2, with a weak D call TRBD2 (5 bases). The CDR3 totals 14 residues. Between the trimmed V and J ends, which lost 7 bases and 6 bases, there was a span of 16 bases. Germline V gene sequence: CDR1 SGHRS, CDR2 YFSETQ. CDR3 bases: TGCGCCAGCCAACTAGATCCCACACCCGGGGAGCTGTTTTTT. Amino acid sequence: CASQLDPTPGELFF.

V usage is TRBV19 and J usage is TRBJ2-7; 7 bases align to TRBD2. The V gene's germline CDR1 is LNHDA and CDR2 SQIVND (reference sequence). The CDR3 is 13 amino acids. V lost 9 bases and J lost 2; bases outside the gene matches: 7. CDR3 in amino acids: CASRSGTPYEQYF. DNA of the CDR3: TGTGCCAGCCGGAGCGGGACCCCCTACGAGCAGTACTTC.

The chain is built from TRBV19 and TRBJ2-1; maybe TRBD2 (6 bases). The CDR3 is 17 residues long. V lost 6 bases, J lost 2 bases, and 20 bases lay in between. Germline V gene data show CDR1 as LNHDA and CDR2 as SQIVND (reference sequence). In DNA form, the CDR3 reads TGTGCCAGTAGAAAGTCGGGGGAGTTCGATACCTACAATGAGCAGTTCTTC. It yields the protein CASRKSGEFDTYNEQFF.

This clone was seen just once. The chain has TRBV28 and TRBJ1-6; the match to TRBD1 covers 8 bases. The junction had 4 bases not matched to a gene; V was cut back by 6 bases and J by 6 bases. This CDR3 is built from 14 residues. Germline CDR1 is MDHEN and CDR2 is SYDVKM. CDR3 bases: TGTGCCAGCAGGACGGGACAGGTTAATTCACCCCTCCACTTT. Amino acid sequence: CASRTGQVNSPLHF.

The chain is built from TRBV28 and TRBJ2-2, with a possible D match to TRBD1 (5 bases). This CDR3 has 15 amino acids. CDR1 and CDR2 (germline): MDHEN, SYDVKM. Trimming pared 4 bases from V and 5 bases from J, leaving 14 bases between. The CDR3 loop reads CASSSSTVPTGELFF. CDR3 coding DNA: TGTGCCAGCAGTTCATCGACAGTTCCGACCGGGGAGCTGTTTTTT.

This clone has only one observation. V is TRBV6-6 and J is TRBJ1-1; a possible D gene is TRBD1 (6 bases). The CDR3 covers 14 residues. V was cut by 2 bases and J by 6 bases, with 13 bases left in between. Germline-derived CDR1 and CDR2 are MNHNY and SVGAGI (reference sequence). DNA for the CDR3: TGTGCCAGCAGTTACCGCGGGGGGGGCGCTGAAGCTTTCTTT. As protein: CASSYRGGGAEAFF.

The chain links TRBV6-1 to TRBJ2-7, with D possibly matching TRBD2 (6 bases). The V end was cut by 10 bases, the J end by 4 bases, with 17 bases between. Germline CDR1 is MNHNS and CDR2 is SASEGT. The length of the CDR3 is 13 residues. In DNA, the CDR3 is TGTGCCATCAAGGGCGGGACCAATTACGAGCAGTACTTC. Its translation: CAIKGGTNYEQYF.

J is TRBJ2-7 and V is TRBV29-1, with 10 bases that match TRBD1. Per germline, CDR1 SQVTM and CDR2 ANQGSEA. This CDR3 spans 14 amino acids. V trimming: 7 bases; J trimming: 4 bases; junction bases outside the gene matches: 10. CDR3 sequence (DNA): TGCAGCGCGTCTCGGACAGGGGGACCGTACGAGCAGTACTTC. Translated, it gives CSASRTGGPYEQYF.

The chain couples TRBV11-2 to TRBJ2-2; D possibly corresponds to TRBD1 (6 bases). The CDR3 loop spans 17 amino acids. Germline CDR1 is SGHAT and CDR2 is FQNNGV. V lost 6 bases, J lost 0 bases, and 17 bases lay in between. CDR3 loop: CASRFLGQFANTGELFF. The DNA of the CDR3 is TGTGCCAGCAGGTTTCTCGGACAGTTTGCGAACACCGGGGAGCTGTTTTTT.

This chain uses TRBV11-2 with TRBJ2-7; tentative D call: TRBD1 (6 bases). The CDR3 loop spans 15 amino acids. Germline assignment: CDR1 SGHAT and CDR2 FQNNGV. The ends were cut back, 2 bases at V and 3 bases at J, with 14 bases in the middle. CDR3 bases: TGTGCCAGCAGCTTAACAGGGACCCAGAACTACGAGCAGTACTTC. This sequence encodes CASSLTGTQNYEQYF.